Each of the 22 T cell receptor beta chains below was sequenced from the same sample in a study of CD8 T cells in ankylosing spondylitis. TCRdb redid the calling of the 5' RACE reads with MiXCR, one entry per CDR3 protein. The repertoire includes about 250,000 distinct CDR3 sequences, 30% to 40% of them detected once, and about 4.2% sits in the top ten. Specimen: blood, either unsorted or a sorted T cell fraction (not recorded which). Receptor source: a male donor with ankylosing spondylitis or in good health (not recorded which).

This clonotype has more than one count but fewer than ten. The gene calls are TRBV20-1 and TRBJ2-7; 7 positions agree with TRBD2. Trimming removed 1 base from V and 3 bases from J; junction bases left unmatched: 3. This CDR3 is built from 13 residues. CDR1 and CDR2 (germline): DFQATT, SNEGSKA (reference sequence). The CDR3 coding sequence is TGCAGTGCTAGAGCACGGGGGGTCTACGAGCAGTACTTC. This gives the protein CSARARGVYEQYF.

The V gene is TRBV7-9, the J gene TRBJ2-5; D could derive from TRBD1 or TRBD2 (5 bases each). Germline CDR1 is SEHNR and CDR2 is FQNEAQ (reference sequence). V was cut by 6 bases and J by 2 bases, with 19 bases left in between. This CDR3 has 16 residues. CDR3 sequence: CASSLRTPGRQETQYF. DNA for the CDR3: TGTGCCAGCAGTTTACGCACCCCGGGACGGCAAGAGACCCAGTACTTC.

This clonotype was counted ten times or more. This chain uses TRBV20-1 with TRBJ2-1; D is unclear. This CDR3 comprises 13 residues. Germline loops: CDR1 DFQATT, CDR2 SNEGSKA (reference sequence). Trimming stripped 6 bases from V and 3 bases from J, with 12 bases between. The CDR3 DNA sequence: TGCAGTGCCCCAGGCGAGGTCTACAATGAGCAGTTCTTC. Translating it yields CSAPGEVYNEQFF.

This clonotype was seen only a few times. This rearrangement joins TRBV20-1 to TRBJ1-2; 7 positions agree with TRBD1. CDR1 and CDR2 (germline): DFQATT, SNEGSKA (reference sequence). Trimming at V came to 0 bases and at J to 7 bases, leaving 5 bases not matched to a gene. This CDR3 region has 13 residues. CDR3 residues: CSARDRGGFGYTF. CDR3 nucleotide sequence: TGCAGTGCTAGAGACAGGGGGGGTTTTGGCTACACCTTC.

In this sample, this clonotype turned up a few times. The chain recombines TRBV20-1 with TRBJ1-1; perhaps TRBD1 as D (6 bases). V lost 1 base to trimming and J lost 7 bases, with 10 bases between them. The CDR3 totals 12 residues. Per germline, CDR1 DFQATT and CDR2 SNEGSKA (reference sequence). The CDR3 spells CSARAGVVEAFF. Written as DNA, the CDR3 is TGCAGTGCTAGAGCAGGGGTGGTTGAAGCTTTCTTT.

This clonotype appeared a few times. The J gene is TRBJ2-5, the V gene TRBV20-1, with no clear D. In germline, CDR1 is DFQATT, CDR2 SNEGSKA (reference sequence). The V end lost 0 bases, the J end lost 1 base, and 6 bases lay between the germline ends. The CDR3 is made up of 13 amino acids. The CDR3, as DNA: TGCAGTGCTAGAGAAAGGATCCAAGAGACCCAGTACTTC. Translated, it gives CSARERIQETQYF.

The gene calls are TRBV28 and TRBJ2-3, with D possibly TRBD2 on 6 matching bases. V was pared by 10 bases and J by 7 bases, with 15 bases between. CDR3 length: 12 amino acids. Germline-derived CDR1 and CDR2 are MDHEN and SYDVKM. The CDR3 loop is CATGLSGYTQYF. The CDR3 bases are TGTGCCACCGGTTTAAGCGGGTATACGCAGTATTTT.

J is TRBJ2-1 and V is TRBV6-2 or TRBV6-3; no clear D gene. Trimming shortened V by 0 bases and J by 10 bases, and 4 bases separated the two germline ends. The CDR3 spans 11 residues. In germline, CDR1 is MNHEY, CDR2 SVGEGT. The CDR3 DNA is TGTGCCAGCAGTTACTCTAGGGAGCAGTTCTTC. Translating it yields CASSYSREQFF.

In this sample, this clonotype turned up a few times. This chain joins TRBV10-3 and TRBJ2-1; D possibly uses TRBD1 or TRBD2 (5 bases each). The length of the CDR3 is 15 residues. Trimming left V 10 bases short and J 0 bases short, with 16 bases between. Germline-derived CDR1 and CDR2 are ENHRY and SYGVKD. This CDR3 reads CASVVGTGSYNEQFF. CDR3 bases: TGTGCCAGCGTCGTAGGGACGGGCTCCTACAATGAGCAGTTCTTC.

This clonotype has at least ten counts. Here the CDR3 reads CATRGRVSSTSYEQYF. Written as DNA, the CDR3 is TGTGCCACCAGGGGGAGGGTTTCCTCCACCTCCTACGAGCAGTACTTC. The gene calls are TRBV6-4 and TRBJ2-7, with D tentatively TRBD1 or TRBD2 (7 bases each). This CDR3 is built from 16 residues. V gave up 10 bases and J gave up 0 bases, with 22 bases separating them. Germline V lookup: CDR1 MRHNA, CDR2 SNTAGT.

The genes are TRBV2 and TRBJ2-5, with no clear D. Trimming took 4 bases from V and 4 from J, leaving 4 bases between them. The CDR3 length is 11 residues. From germline, CDR1 is SNHLY and CDR2 FYNNEI. The CDR3 sequence: CASSGAETQYF. The CDR3 bases are TGTGCCAGCAGTGGAGCAGAGACCCAGTACTTC.

The chain is built from TRBV6-5 and TRBJ2-3; D is ambiguous. This CDR3 has 12 residues. CDR1 and CDR2 (germline): MNHEY, SVGAGI. Trimming stripped 5 bases from V and 4 bases from J, with 7 bases between. Here the CDR3 reads CASSGFPDTQYF. In nucleotides, the CDR3 is TGTGCCAGCAGTGGCTTTCCAGATACGCAGTATTTT.

In regard to this clonotype: The junction departs from the called germline gene at one end, perhaps through a read error. The chain employs TRBV20-1 and TRBJ1-5; D uncertain. Looked up from germline, CDR1 is DFQATT and CDR2 is SNEGSKA (reference sequence). This CDR3 spans 17 amino acids. CDR3 bases: TGCTGTGCTTGGGATAGGTCGGAGGTCGGTCGTGGTCAGCCCCAGCATTTT. Protein sequence: CCAWDRSEVGRGQPQHF.

This clonotype was counted between two and nine times. The chain carries TRBV20-1 and TRBJ2-3; D gene uncertain. Looked up from germline, CDR1 is DFQATT and CDR2 is SNEGSKA (reference sequence). The length of the CDR3 is 12 residues. The germline V and J ends were trimmed by 6 bases and 4 bases, with 11 bases remaining between them. This CDR3 is CSAGPGADTQYF. The CDR3, as DNA: TGCAGTGCAGGCCCGGGTGCAGATACGCAGTATTTT.

The chain employs TRBV5-4 and TRBJ2-7; perhaps TRBD1 as D (6 bases). The length of the CDR3 is 15 residues. The germline V gene has CDR1 SGHNT and CDR2 YYREEE (reference sequence). Between the trimmed V and J ends, which lost 1 base and 6 bases, there was a span of 17 bases. The CDR3 loop reads CASSLMGAQSGEQYF. The CDR3 nucleotides are TGTGCCAGCAGCTTGATGGGGGCGCAAAGCGGCGAGCAGTACTTC. Full variable domain (remainder filled in from reference TRBV5-4 and TRBJ2-7): ETGVTQSPTHLIKTRGQQVTLRCSSQSGHNTVSWYQQALGQGPQFIFQYYREEENGRGNFPPRFSGLQFPNYSSELNVNALELDDSALYLCASSLMGAQSGEQYFGPGTRLTVT.

The chain links TRBV29-1 to TRBJ1-2; the match to TRBD1 covers 7 bases. This CDR3 comprises 14 residues. Germline V gives CDR1 SQVTM, CDR2 ANQGSEA. The V and J ends lost 3 bases and 5 bases, in that order; junction bases with no gene match: 9. CDR3: CSVDEGAMVYGYTF. The CDR3 DNA is TGCAGCGTTGACGAGGGGGCAATGGTTTATGGCTACACCTTC.

This CDR3 reads CASSVLAGPNNEQFF. In DNA form, the CDR3 reads TGTGCCAGCAGTGTTCTAGCGGGGCCCAACAATGAGCAGTTCTTC. The genes are TRBV6-4 and TRBJ2-1; 9 bases map to TRBD2. The CDR3 is made up of 15 amino acids. CDR1 and CDR2 from the germline V gene are MRHNA and SNTAGT. With V trimmed by 4 bases and J by 5 bases, 6 bases remained unmatched.

The chain combines TRBV5-1 with TRBJ2-1; 8 bases agree with TRBD2. This CDR3 has 15 amino acids. From germline, CDR1 is SGHRS and CDR2 YFSETQ. V shed 0 bases, J shed 7 bases, and the junction held 6 bases outside the gene matches. The CDR3 is CASSLVGLAPNEQFF. The CDR3 coding sequence is TGCGCCAGCAGCTTGGTAGGACTAGCCCCTAATGAGCAGTTCTTC.

This chain links TRBV7-9 with TRBJ2-3; TRBD1 is a possible D gene (5 bases). The V and J ends lost 1 base and 0 bases respectively, with 8 bases between them. CDR1 is SEHNR, CDR2 FQNEAQ, per germline (reference sequence). This CDR3 comprises 15 residues. The CDR3 here is CASSLDRRSTDTQYF. The CDR3 coding sequence is TGTGCCAGCAGCTTAGACAGGCGAAGCACAGATACGCAGTATTTT.

V is TRBV6-5 and J is TRBJ2-3; 7 bases map to TRBD1. The CDR3 has 15 residues. After removal of 2 bases from V and 6 bases from J, the junction contained 8 bases not matched to a gene. CDR1 and CDR2 from the germline V gene are MNHEY and SVGAGI. Written as DNA, the CDR3 is TGTGCCAGCAGTTACACTAGGGGGCGCGGGGATACGCAGTATTTT. Translating gives CASSYTRGRGDTQYF.

The chain employs TRBV15 and TRBJ2-7; tentative D call: TRBD1 (6 bases). Trimming took 0 bases from V and 0 from J, leaving 9 bases between them. The germline gives CDR1 LNHNV, CDR2 YYDKDF (reference sequence). The CDR3 extends over 15 amino acids. The CDR3 sequence: CATSRDPGVSYEQYF. In DNA form, the CDR3 reads TGTGCCACCAGCAGAGATCCAGGGGTCTCCTACGAGCAGTACTTC.

The chain uses TRBV4-2 and TRBJ2-7, with D perhaps TRBD1 (6 bases). V gave up 3 bases and J gave up 6 bases, with 9 bases separating them. CDR3 length: 12 residues. CDR1 is LGHNA and CDR2 is YNFKEQ in the germline V gene. CDR3 sequence (DNA): TGTGCCAGCAGCCATACAGGGTCCGAGCAGTACTTC. The encoded protein is CASSHTGSEQYF.